The 17 T cell receptor beta chains in this list originate from one sample, sequenced in a study. Each CDR3 protein gets one entry after TCRdb re-called the 5' RACE reads with MiXCR. Of roughly 58,000 distinct CDR3 sequences listed, about a fifth are singletons. Treg sorting used a CD4+CD25+CD127-/low gate. Sequenced material: tumor-infiltrating Tregs sorted from the breast tumor. Receptor source: a female donor with breast cancer.

Concerning this clonotype: It may be a read error: a sequence one base away is much more abundant. J is TRBJ2-6 and V is TRBV15; D is undetermined. Germline lookup yields CDR1 LNHNV and CDR2 YYDKDF (reference sequence). This CDR3 has 15 residues. The CDR3 nucleotides are TGTGCCACCAGCAGAGATAAAACTGGGACCAACGTCCTGACTTTC. This gives the protein CATSRDKTGTNVLTF.

V gene TRBV28 combines with J gene TRBJ1-2; no clear D. The CDR3 runs to 15 residues. V was trimmed by 1 base and J by 7 bases, leaving 16 bases between them. Looked up from germline, CDR1 is MDHEN and CDR2 is SYDVKM. DNA of the CDR3: TGTGCCAGCAGTTTATTCTTGACGGGAAATGGTGGCTACACCTTC. Protein: CASSLFLTGNGGYTF.

The chain carries TRBV20-1 and TRBJ1-1, with D perhaps TRBD1 (6 bases). Deletions cut 5 bases from V and 3 bases from J, with 10 bases between. Germline V gene data show CDR1 as DFQATT and CDR2 as SNEGSKA (reference sequence). This CDR3 is 12 amino acids long. The CDR3 region is CSAEGGDTEAFF. The CDR3 nucleotides are TGCAGTGCTGAAGGGGGAGACACTGAAGCTTTCTTT.

This clonotype has more than one count but fewer than ten. The chain links TRBV12-3 or TRBV12-4 to TRBJ1-5; the match to TRBD1 covers 8 bases. Trimming took 5 bases from V and 6 from J; bases not matched to a gene: 6. This CDR3 spans 14 amino acids. The CDR3 spells CASSHDRGGQPQHF. CDR3 DNA: TGTGCCAGCAGTCACGACAGGGGAGGTCAGCCCCAGCATTTT.

This clonotype was counted a few times. V usage is TRBV5-1 and J usage is TRBJ2-1, with D possibly matching TRBD1 (6 bases). Trimming left V 3 bases short and J 7 bases short, with 14 bases between. Germline lookup yields CDR1 SGHRS and CDR2 YFSETQ. This CDR3 region has 14 residues. The CDR3 nucleotides read TGCGCCAGCAGCTCCCCGGGACAAGGAAATGAGCAGTTCTTC. It translates to CASSSPGQGNEQFF.

This clonotype occurred many times. The chain recombines TRBV7-9 with TRBJ2-1; no reliable D call. The CDR3 sequence is 13 residues long. The V and J ends lost 1 base and 6 bases respectively, with 7 bases between them. Germline-derived CDR1 and CDR2 are SEHNR and FQNEAQ (reference sequence). The CDR3 DNA reads as TGTGCCAGCAGCTTAGAACTGTTCAATGAGCAGTTCTTC. Protein product: CASSLELFNEQFF.

This clonotype was seen at least ten times. The rearrangement uses TRBV20-1 and TRBJ2-7, with D possibly matching TRBD1 (5 bases). The CDR3 is 12 residues long. Germline V gene sequence: CDR1 DFQATT, CDR2 SNEGSKA (reference sequence). Trimming took 3 bases from V and 2 from J, leaving 8 bases between them. The CDR3 DNA sequence: TGCAGTGCTAGGGGGCAGGCCTACGAGCAGTACTTC. Translation gives CSARGQAYEQYF.

The chain joins TRBV30 to TRBJ2-7; 7 bases are shared with TRBD1. Unmatched junction bases numbered 6, after V lost 0 bases and J lost 7 bases. Germline values: CDR1 GTSNPN, CDR2 SVGIG (reference sequence). CDR3 size: 13 residues. Here the CDR3 DNA reads TGTGCCTGGAGTGTAAAGGGGGCGCGAGAGCAGTACTTC. This codes for CAWSVKGAREQYF.

This clonotype was observed once. A much larger clonotype is one base distant, so this may be a read error. The J gene is TRBJ1-1, the V gene TRBV10-1, with TRBD1 matching 7 bases. V trimming: 0 bases; J trimming: 10 bases; junction bases outside the gene matches: 17. The CDR3 extends over 17 amino acids. The germline gives CDR1 WNHNN, CDR2 SYGVQD (reference sequence). The CDR3 reads CASSESVGGYGSAGAFF. The CDR3, as DNA: TGCGCCAGCAGTGAGTCCGTAGGGGGCTACGGTTCCGCTGGAGCTTTCTTT.

The chain is built from TRBV12-3 or TRBV12-4 and TRBJ2-1; maybe TRBD2 (6 bases). The V end lost 0 bases, the J end lost 4 bases, and 13 bases lay between the germline ends. The CDR3 totals 16 residues. The CDR3 bases are TGTGCCAGCAGTTTAGCGCTCCTAGCGCAGTACAATGAGCAGTTCTTC. Its translation: CASSLALLAQYNEQFF.

About this clonotype itself: A single base separates this from a much larger clone, so it may be a read error. The V gene is TRBV7-2, the J gene TRBJ2-7; no firm D call. Trimming pared 4 bases from V and 5 bases from J, leaving 9 bases between. Germline V gene sequence: CDR1 SGHTA, CDR2 FQGNSA. The CDR3 runs 12 residues. This CDR3 reads CASSSNPHEQYF. For the CDR3, the DNA is TGTGCCAGCAGCTCGAATCCCCACGAGCAGTACTTC.

This clonotype turned up a few times. The J gene is TRBJ1-5, the V gene TRBV6-6; weak D call: TRBD1 (6 bases). CDR3 size: 13 residues. V lost 10 bases to trimming and J lost 9 bases, with 19 bases between them. Germline loops: CDR1 MNHNY, CDR2 SVGAGI (reference sequence). The CDR3 reads CATRGLSGMPQHF. CDR3 nucleotides: TGTGCCACCAGGGGCCTTAGTGGGATGCCCCAGCATTTT.

V usage is TRBV6-5 and J usage is TRBJ2-7; the match to TRBD2 covers 10 bases. The CDR3 length is 15 residues. CDR1 MNHEY and CDR2 SVGAGI come from the germline V gene. V shed 2 bases, J shed 7 bases, and the junction held 8 bases outside the gene matches. The CDR3 here is CASSYKAGGPGEQYF. The CDR3 DNA reads as TGTGCCAGCAGTTACAAAGCGGGAGGGCCGGGGGAGCAGTACTTC.

This clonotype has only a few counts. The chain couples TRBV6-6 to TRBJ2-2, with 7 bases that match TRBD1. The length of the CDR3 is 15 residues. V lost 6 bases, J lost 5 bases, and 9 bases stayed unmatched. The germline V gene encodes CDR1 MNHNY and CDR2 SVGAGI (reference sequence). CDR3 sequence reads: CASRPRGQTTGELFF. CDR3 DNA sequence: TGTGCCAGCAGACCAAGGGGACAGACAACCGGGGAGCTGTTTTTT.

This clonotype showed up many times. The chain employs TRBV5-1 and TRBJ2-4; D could derive from TRBD1 or TRBD2 (5 bases each). In germline, CDR1 is SGHRS, CDR2 YFSETQ. The CDR3 runs to 16 residues. With 6 bases removed from V and 0 bases from J, the gap between germline ends came to 16 bases. The CDR3 here is CASTPQWDPAKNIQYF. For the CDR3, the DNA is TGCGCCAGCACCCCCCAGTGGGACCCAGCCAAAAACATTCAGTACTTC.

Turning to this clonotype: A read error may be the cause here, since a much bigger clone is one base away. The CDR3 does not end in the conserved phenylalanine or tryptophan, so this is likely a read error. The CDR3 region has the DNA TGCGCCAGCAGCTTGGACTACGTTTACAATGAGCAGTTCTAC. Protein product: CASSLDYVYNEQFY. The chain joins TRBV5-1 to TRBJ2-1; D gene uncertain. CDR1 SGHRS and CDR2 YFSETQ come from the germline V gene. The CDR3 is 14 residues long. Trimming removed 0 bases at V and 4 bases at J, with 8 bases between.

This clonotype was detected once. A much larger clone is a single base away; this may be a read error. The V call is TRBV20-1, the J call TRBJ2-7; 8 nucleotides line up with TRBD2. The CDR3 contains 13 residues. Germline values: CDR1 DFQATT, CDR2 SNEGSKA (reference sequence). The CDR3 DNA is TGCAGTACTAGAGAGCGGGAGAAGGACGAGCAGTACTTC. This sequence encodes CSTREREKDEQYF.